This TCR beta chain was retrieved from a study of T cell repertoires in cytomegalovirus infection. Study context: Indications came from public TCR beta signatures; they pointed to CMV infection and to a matching HLA type.

V was cut by 0 bases and J by 5 bases, with 8 bases left in between. In germline, CDR1 is SGHTA, CDR2 FQGTGA. This CDR3 contains 15 residues. Each CDR3 protein gets one entry after TCRdb re-called the reads with MiXCR. The data show about 450,000 distinct CDR3 sequences, 25% to 40% seen once. The sequence was obtained from a human donor in good health (CMV status not recorded). Some clones in this sample may be carry-over from other donors' samples. This chain joins TRBV7-3 and TRBJ1-6; D uncertain. Sequencing used PBMCs. CDR3 nucleotide sequence: TGTGCCAGCAGCTTAACATCCCAGGATAATTCACCCCTCCACTTT. This codes for CASSLTSQDNSPLHF.